These 28 T cell receptor beta chains originate from one sample sequenced in a study of OX40 agonist ivuxolimab in advanced cancers. Here immunoSEQ multiplex PCR was the method, and the copy in TCRdb shows in-frame clones only, minus some. The table lists about 58,000 clones, around four fifths of them singletons. Sequences were derived from CD4+ or CD8+ T cells sorted from blood, sampled in a trial of the OX40 agonist ivuxolimab. The receptors were sampled from an adult with an advanced solid tumor such as melanoma, head and neck, liver or kidney cancer.

The genes are TRBV4-1 and TRBJ2-7; TRBD1 is a possible D gene (5 bases). Germline V gene lookup returns CDR1 MGHRA and CDR2 YSYEKL. This CDR3 comprises 15 residues. Trimming took 1 base from V and 2 from J, leaving 12 bases between them. The CDR3 DNA reads as TGCGCCAGCAGCCAAGGAATAGGACAAACCTACGAGCAGTACTTC. It translates to CASSQGIGQTYEQYF.

This rearrangement joins TRBV18 to TRBJ1-4, with 10 bases fitting TRBD1. Trimming removed 3 bases from V and 5 bases from J; junction bases left unmatched: 3. The CDR3 runs to 15 residues. CDR1 KGHSH and CDR2 LQKENI come from the germline V gene. CDR3 residues: CASSPRTGGNEKLFF. CDR3 coding DNA: TGTGCCAGCTCACCTAGGACAGGGGGGAATGAAAAACTGTTTTTT.

This CDR3 is CASSQEDRGAYNSPLHF. CDR3 DNA sequence: TGCGCCAGCAGCCAAGAAGATAGGGGCGCCTATAATTCACCCCTCCACTTT. V is TRBV4-1 and J is TRBJ1-6; possible D gene TRBD1, 5 bases. The CDR3 contains 17 residues. Germline lookup yields CDR1 MGHRA and CDR2 YSYEKL. Trimming took 0 bases from V and 2 from J, leaving 11 bases between them.

V gene TRBV7-7 combines with J gene TRBJ2-2; D is unclear. The V gene's germline CDR1 is SSHAT and CDR2 FNYEAQ (reference sequence). With 1 base removed from V and 0 bases from J, the gap between germline ends came to 3 bases. CDR3 length: 14 amino acids. The CDR3 sequence: CASSLEANTGELFF. The CDR3 DNA follows: TGTGCCAGCAGCTTAGAGGCGAACACCGGGGAGCTGTTTTTT.

The chain has TRBV18 and TRBJ1-2; D unclear. The CDR3 spans 13 residues. The V gene's germline CDR1 is KGHSH and CDR2 LQKENI. V lost 1 base, J lost 12 bases, and 15 bases lay in between. The CDR3 here is CASSPRGDNSDTF. As DNA, the CDR3 is TGTGCCAGCTCACCACGAGGCGACAACAGTGACACCTTC.

This clone appeared a few times. J is TRBJ1-5 and V is TRBV7-2; D gene ambiguous. This CDR3 region has 16 residues. CDR1 and CDR2 from the germline V gene are SGHTA and FQGNSA. V lost 5 bases, J lost 2 bases, and 16 bases lay in between. This chain's CDR3 is CASSPGLGNGNQPQHF. The DNA of the CDR3 is TGTGCCAGCAGCCCCGGTCTGGGTAACGGCAATCAGCCCCAGCATTTT.

The V call is TRBV6-6, the J call TRBJ2-5; 8 bases map to TRBD1. CDR3 length: 16 amino acids. The germline V gene has CDR1 MNHNY and CDR2 SVGAGI (reference sequence). V shed 6 bases, J shed 5 bases, and the junction held 14 bases outside the gene matches. The CDR3 DNA follows: TGTGCCAGCAGCCCTCGTGCAACAGGGGGTGAGGAGACCCAGTACTTC. Translation gives CASSPRATGGEETQYF.

CDR3 DNA sequence: TGTGCCAGCACCGGGGACCCCGGGACATTGAACACTGAAGCTTTCTTT. Translation: CASTGDPGTLNTEAFF. The chain has TRBV9 and TRBJ1-1, with D possibly being TRBD1 (6 bases). Per the germline V gene, CDR1 is SGDLS and CDR2 is YYNGEE. This CDR3 contains 16 residues. Trimming stripped 6 bases from V and 0 bases from J, with 18 bases between. Full variable domain (missing parts from reference TRBV9 and TRBJ1-1): DSGVTQTPKHLITATGQRVTLRCSPRSGDLSVYWYQQSLDQGLQFLIQYYNGEERAKGNILERFSAQQFPDLHSELNLSSLELGDSALYFCASTGDPGTLNTEAFFGQGTRLTVV.

The rearrangement joins TRBV11-2 to TRBJ2-4; no clear D. Germline CDR1 reads SGHAT; CDR2 reads FQNNGV. The ends were cut back, 1 base at V and 5 bases at J, with 9 bases in the middle. This CDR3 is 14 amino acids long. CDR3 in amino acids: CASSLAVSQNIQYF. CDR3 coding DNA: TGTGCCAGCAGCTTAGCAGTTAGCCAAAACATTCAGTACTTC.

The V and J genes are TRBV19 and TRBJ1-3; tentatively, D is TRBD1 (6 bases). This CDR3 is 16 amino acids long. From germline, CDR1 is LNHDA and CDR2 SQIVND (reference sequence). V was clipped by 4 bases and J by 3 bases, with 16 bases between them. The CDR3 loop is CASSKGGMNLGNTIYF. DNA for the CDR3: TGTGCCAGTAGTAAGGGGGGCATGAACCTTGGAAACACCATATATTTT.

The chain couples TRBV5-1 to TRBJ1-1; D is ambiguous. CDR1 is SGHRS and CDR2 is YFSETQ in the germline V gene. Trimming took 3 bases from V and 7 from J, leaving 16 bases between them. The CDR3 loop spans 14 amino acids. CDR3 amino acids: CASSSQYLGFEAFF. In nucleotides, the CDR3 is TGCGCCAGCAGCTCGCAATACTTGGGGTTTGAAGCTTTCTTT.

This clone has only one observation. The J gene is TRBJ2-7, the V gene TRBV6-5; possible D gene TRBD2, 5 bases. The CDR3 is 10 residues long. V was clipped by 6 bases and J by 12 bases, with 12 bases between them. Germline V gives CDR1 MNHEY, CDR2 SVGAGI. The CDR3 loop is CASSGGRRYF. The CDR3 nucleotides are TGTGCCAGCAGCGGAGGACGGCGGTACTTC.

This rearrangement joins TRBV5-5 to TRBJ2-7; 9 bases fit TRBD2. The CDR3 spans 16 residues. The trim removed 1 base at V and 4 bases at J, leaving 9 bases unmatched. Germline values: CDR1 SGHKS, CDR2 YYEKEE (reference sequence). CDR3 sequence: CASSLLLAGTGYEQYF. The CDR3 DNA reads as TGTGCCAGCAGCTTGTTGCTAGCGGGGACCGGATACGAGCAGTACTTC.

The chain carries TRBV28 and TRBJ2-5; 7 bases map to TRBD1. Germline trimming cut 3 bases from V and 5 bases from J; bases unmatched to any gene: 6. Germline assignment: CDR1 MDHEN and CDR2 SYDVKM. CDR3 length: 14 amino acids. This chain's CDR3 is CASSLLGGAETQYF. The CDR3 coding sequence is TGTGCCAGCAGTTTGTTAGGGGGCGCGGAGACCCAGTACTTC.

CDR3 sequence (DNA): TGTGCCAGTAAAAGGGAGGCAGGGCCGCTCCTTTATAATTCACCCCTCCACTTT. It translates to CASKREAGPLLYNSPLHF. The V and J genes are TRBV19 and TRBJ1-6, with a weak D call TRBD1 (5 bases). Trimming shortened V by 7 bases and J by 4 bases, and 23 bases separated the two germline ends. Germline V CDR1 and CDR2: LNHDA, SQIVND (reference sequence). CDR3 length equals 18 residues.

V usage is TRBV7-7 and J usage is TRBJ2-2; no reliable D call. Between the trimmed V and J ends, which lost 5 bases and 3 bases, there was a span of 10 bases. Germline values: CDR1 SSHAT, CDR2 FNYEAQ (reference sequence). The CDR3 sequence is 14 residues long. The CDR3 protein is CASSPGRDTGELFF. In nucleotides, the CDR3 is TGTGCCAGCAGCCCAGGACGGGACACCGGGGAGCTGTTTTTT.

This clone was seen a handful of times. This rearrangement joins TRBV6-5 to TRBJ1-5; maybe TRBD1 (6 bases). Per germline, CDR1 MNHEY and CDR2 SVGAGI. With 9 bases removed from V and 1 base from J, the gap between germline ends came to 10 bases. The CDR3 covers 13 residues. In nucleotides, the CDR3 is TGTGCCAGTTCCAGGGGAAGCAATCAGCCCCAGCATTTT. Encoded protein: CASSRGSNQPQHF.

The chain links TRBV19 to TRBJ1-5; D gene unclear. Deletions cut 5 bases from V and 4 bases from J, with 15 bases between. Germline-derived CDR1 and CDR2 are LNHDA and SQIVND (reference sequence). The length of the CDR3 is 15 residues. The CDR3 here is CASSVGPFGNQPQHF. The DNA of the CDR3 is TGTGCCAGTAGTGTCGGGCCATTTGGGAATCAGCCCCAGCATTTT.

V is TRBV18 and J is TRBJ2-5; 10 bases align to TRBD2. Germline CDR1 reads KGHSH; CDR2 reads LQKENI. The CDR3 runs 14 residues. V trimming: 3 bases; J trimming: 5 bases; junction bases outside the gene matches: 3. CDR3 nucleotides: TGTGCCAGCTCACCGGCTAGCGGGGGTGAGACCCAGTACTTC. Its translation: CASSPASGGETQYF.

This chain connects TRBV10-3 to TRBJ2-3, with no clear D. The germline V gene encodes CDR1 ENHRY and CDR2 SYGVKD. Trimming cost V 4 bases and J 9 bases, with 17 bases left between them. The length of the CDR3 is 14 residues. The CDR3 spells CAISGVKEQMTQYF. For the CDR3, the DNA is TGTGCCATCAGTGGAGTTAAGGAGCAAATGACGCAGTATTTT.

In DNA, the CDR3 is TGCAGCGTTGATTTGCATGGCTACACCTTC. Protein product: CSVDLHGYTF. The chain combines TRBV29-1 with TRBJ1-2; D is undetermined. The CDR3 sequence is 10 residues long. V was clipped by 3 bases and J by 6 bases, with 5 bases between them. In germline, CDR1 is SQVTM, CDR2 ANQGSEA. Using reference TRBV29-1 and TRBJ1-2 for the parts outside the CDR3, the full variable domain is SAVISQKPSRDICQRGTSLTIQCQVDSQVTMMFWYRQQPGQSLTLIATANQGSEATYESGFVIDKFPISRPNLTFSTLTVSNMSPEDSSIYLCSVDLHGYTFGSGTRLTVV.

The genes are TRBV16 and TRBJ2-2, with TRBD1 as a possible D gene (5 bases). V dropped 2 bases and J dropped 6 bases, with 10 bases sitting between them. In germline, CDR1 is KGHSY, CDR2 FQNENV. CDR3 size: 14 residues. The CDR3 coding sequence is TGTGCCAGCAGCCAACGCTCAGGGCCCGGGGAGCTGTTTTTT. Translating it yields CASSQRSGPGELFF.

The count of this clone is one. The chain couples TRBV6-5 to TRBJ2-3; 8 bases agree with TRBD2. The germline CDR1 and CDR2 sequences are MNHEY and SVGAGI. This CDR3 is 15 amino acids long. V was pared by 2 bases and J by 3 bases, with 4 bases of the junction left unmatched. As DNA, the CDR3 is TGTGCCAGCAGTTACCACGGGGGGGGAACAGATACGCAGTATTTT. Protein product: CASSYHGGGTDTQYF.

This sequence joins TRBV5-1 and TRBJ1-4; weak D call: TRBD1 (6 bases). The CDR3 contains 15 residues. Germline CDR1 reads SGHRS; CDR2 reads YFSETQ. The V end was cut by 5 bases, the J end by 8 bases, with 19 bases between. CDR3 DNA sequence: TGCGCCAGCAGGGTCGGCGGGGGACAAGAGGAAAAACTGTTTTTT. Protein sequence: CASRVGGGQEEKLFF.

This clone has more than one count but fewer than ten. The V call is TRBV6-5, the J call TRBJ1-1, with no clear D. Germline lookup yields CDR1 MNHEY and CDR2 SVGAGI. Trimming removed 0 bases from V and 4 bases from J, with 15 bases in between. The CDR3 sequence is 16 residues long. The chain's CDR3 is CASSYSRADRATEAFF. In nucleotides, the CDR3 is TGTGCCAGCAGTTACTCGAGGGCCGACCGAGCCACTGAAGCTTTCTTT.

The CDR3 sequence: CASSPGWGTEAFF. In DNA form, the CDR3 reads TGTGCCAGCAGCCCCGGTTGGGGGACTGAAGCTTTCTTT. The chain couples TRBV7-6 to TRBJ1-1; D is possibly TRBD1 (5 bases). The CDR3 is 13 residues long. The germline gives CDR1 SGHVS, CDR2 FNYEAQ. Between the trimmed V and J ends, which lost 5 bases and 5 bases, there was a span of 12 bases. The full variable domain, rest sourced from reference TRBV7-6 and TRBJ1-1, is GAGVSQSPRYKVTKRGQDVALRCDPISGHVSLYWYRQALGQGPEFLTYFNYEAQQDKSGLPNDRFSAERPEGSISTLTIQRTEQRDSAMYRCASSPGWGTEAFFGQGTRLTVV.

This clone has only one observation. V and J are TRBV11-3 and TRBJ1-1; D is uncertain. V was shortened by 2 bases and J by 3 bases, with 10 bases between the two germline ends. CDR1 is SGHNT and CDR2 is YENEEA in the germline V gene. This CDR3 is 14 amino acids long. The DNA of the CDR3 is TGTGCCAGCAGCTTACACGGATTGGACACTGAAGCTTTCTTT. Translation: CASSLHGLDTEAFF.

The chain carries TRBV4-1 and TRBJ1-5; D is ambiguous. The CDR3 has 17 amino acids. CDR1 is MGHRA, CDR2 YSYEKL, per germline. Trimming shortened V by 0 bases and J by 0 bases, and 12 bases separated the two germline ends. The CDR3: CASSQEKDWNSNQPQHF. The DNA of the CDR3 is TGCGCCAGCAGCCAAGAAAAGGACTGGAATAGCAATCAGCCCCAGCATTTT.